This T cell receptor beta chain appears in the sequencing data of a study of shared clonotypes between healthy human individuals. Naive CD8 cells comprised CD45RO-negative, CCR7-positively selected cells, excluding terminally differentiated effector memory CD45RA+ cells. CDR1 ENHRY and CDR2 SYGVKD come from the germline V gene. The trim removed 8 bases at V and 6 bases at J, leaving 6 bases unmatched. The CDR3 totals 13 residues. As concerns this clone: What it binds is not known.

Notes on the study in general: Clonotypes shared by all four donors outscored non-shared clonotypes in generation probability.

The repertoire was sequenced with immunoSEQ multiplex PCR; TCRdb's copy has only in-frame clones and lacks some. This sample has 2 million to 2.5 million clones; about 92% occur once, and the top ten carry around 1.7%. The chain combines TRBV10-3 with TRBJ2-2; 7 bases agree with TRBD1. The material sequenced was naive CD8+ T cells from PBMCs. This receptor was taken from a man aged 18-30 years in good health. Some clones in this sample may be carry-over from other donors' samples. CDR3 nucleotides: TGTGCCATCCGACAGGGTAACCCCGGGGAGCTGTTTTTT. Translation gives CAIRQGNPGELFF.